What follows are 3 T cell receptor beta chains derived from one specimen sequenced in a study of blood T cell repertoires in COVID-19. Repertoires were generated with immunoSEQ multiplex PCR, while TCRdb's copy carries only in-frame clones and drops some. The profile covers a few hundred thousand clones, with 83% appearing a single time and around 5% taken by the ten largest. The sequenced material came from PBMCs or T cells enriched from blood (not recorded which). The source is a woman between 50 and 59 years old who had recovered from COVID-19.

The chain has TRBV7-9 and TRBJ2-3, with TRBD1 as a possible D gene (6 bases). The germline V gene has CDR1 SEHNR and CDR2 FQNEAQ (reference sequence). The ends were cut back, 1 base at V and 0 bases at J, with 14 bases in the middle. The CDR3 length is 17 residues. The CDR3 DNA sequence: TGTGCCAGCAGCTTAGGGACAGCCCCCCAAAGCACAGATACGCAGTATTTT. Translated: CASSLGTAPQSTDTQYF.

The rearrangement uses TRBV19 and TRBJ2-4; unclear D gene. This CDR3 comprises 14 residues. Germline loops: CDR1 LNHDA, CDR2 SQIVND (reference sequence). V was pared by 4 bases and J by 0 bases, with 7 bases between. The chain's CDR3 is CASSNQIAKNIQYF. The CDR3 DNA reads TGTGCCAGTAGTAACCAGATAGCCAAAAACATTCAGTACTTC.

The rearrangement joins TRBV2 to TRBJ1-6; D is possibly TRBD1 (5 bases). Germline CDR1 SNHLY, CDR2 FYNNEI. V dropped 5 bases and J dropped 14 bases, with 19 bases sitting between them. The CDR3 contains 14 residues. CDR3 nucleotides: TGTGCCAGCAGTTTTCAGGGAGGGTCCGAGGCCCTCCACTTT. It encodes CASSFQGGSEALHF.